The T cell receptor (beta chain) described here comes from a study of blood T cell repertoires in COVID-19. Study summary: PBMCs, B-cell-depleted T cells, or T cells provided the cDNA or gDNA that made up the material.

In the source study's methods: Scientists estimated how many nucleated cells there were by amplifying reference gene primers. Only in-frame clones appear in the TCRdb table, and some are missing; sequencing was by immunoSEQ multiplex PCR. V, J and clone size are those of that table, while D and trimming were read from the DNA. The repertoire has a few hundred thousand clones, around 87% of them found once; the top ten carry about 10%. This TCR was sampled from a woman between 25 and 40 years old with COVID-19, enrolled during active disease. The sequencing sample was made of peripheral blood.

CDR3 loop: CASSVGDVGGREQFF. CDR3 coding DNA: TGTGCCAGCAGCGTAGGGGATGTGGGCGGGAGAGAGCAGTTCTTC. The V call is TRBV9, the J call TRBJ2-1; 7 nucleotides agree with TRBD2. Germline CDR1 is SGDLS and CDR2 is YYNGEE. The CDR3 spans 15 residues. J was trimmed by 10 bases and V by 0 bases; bases with no gene match: 10. Variable domain in full (rest from reference TRBV9 and TRBJ2-1): DSGVTQTPKHLITATGQRVTLRCSPRSGDLSVYWYQQSLDQGLQFLIQYYNGEERAKGNILERFSAQQFPDLHSELNLSSLELGDSALYFCASSVGDVGGREQFFGPGTRLTVL.